Below are 31 T cell receptor beta chains sequenced from a single sample in a study of graft-versus-host responses after intestinal transplantation. For these TCRs, the target antigens are not known. Here immunoSEQ multiplex PCR was the method, and the copy in TCRdb shows in-frame clones only, minus some. Of 84,000 or so clones detected, more than 90% appear once; the ten largest clones hold 0.3% to 0.35%. The specimen comprised unstimulated CD4+ T cells sorted from spleen or lymph node cells, sampled before intestinal transplant. Source of these receptors: a human donor who received an intestinal transplant.

The chain combines TRBV28 with TRBJ2-7; 7 bases map to TRBD2. Germline CDR1 is MDHEN and CDR2 is SYDVKM. CDR3 length equals 14 residues. J was trimmed by 6 bases and V by 6 bases; bases with no gene match: 11. The CDR3 sequence: CASSSIPGRREQYF. CDR3 DNA sequence: TGTGCCAGCAGCTCCATTCCCGGGAGGCGCGAGCAGTACTTC.

The chain couples TRBV18 to TRBJ1-4; D might be TRBD1 (5 bases). Trimming stripped 5 bases from V and 5 bases from J, with 15 bases between. Germline V gene lookup returns CDR1 KGHSH and CDR2 LQKENI. This CDR3 region has 15 residues. The CDR3 region is CASSLGTSSNEKLFF. CDR3 coding DNA: TGTGCCAGCTCATTAGGGACCTCCTCGAATGAAAAACTGTTTTTT.

This chain connects TRBV7-8 to TRBJ2-1; D not resolved. Trimming stripped 1 base from V and 0 bases from J, with 13 bases between. The germline CDR1 and CDR2 sequences are SGHVS and FQNEAQ. This CDR3 has 17 residues. The CDR3 DNA sequence: TGTGCCAGCAGCTTAGTAAGAGGCCCCAGCTCCTACAATGAGCAGTTCTTC. Translating it yields CASSLVRGPSSYNEQFF. The full variable domain, rest sourced from reference TRBV7-8 and TRBJ2-1, is GAGVSQSPRYKVAKRGQDVALRCDPISGHVSLFWYQQALGQGPEFLTYFQNEAQLDKSGLPSDRFFAERPEGSVSTLKIQRTQQEDSAVYLCASSLVRGPSSYNEQFFGPGTRLTVL.

For the CDR3, the DNA is TGCGCCAGCAGCCGGGACAGTGACTCCTCCTACGAGCAGTACTTC. It specifies CASSRDSDSSYEQYF. The chain couples TRBV4-1 to TRBJ2-7; 7 bases are shared with TRBD1. CDR1 and CDR2 (germline): MGHRA, YSYEKL. Germline trimming cut 4 bases from V and 0 bases from J; bases unmatched to any gene: 6. The CDR3 length is 15 residues.

V gene TRBV29-1 combines with J gene TRBJ1-2; possible D gene TRBD1, 5 bases. The CDR3 length is 14 residues. Between the trimmed V and J ends, which lost 0 bases and 3 bases, there was a span of 11 bases. Germline lookup yields CDR1 SQVTM and CDR2 ANQGSEA. The CDR3 region has the DNA TGCAGCGTTGAAGACCCCGGGACTCACTATGGCTACACCTTC. Its translation is CSVEDPGTHYGYTF.

The chain couples TRBV6-6 to TRBJ2-5; D tentatively reads TRBD1 or TRBD2 (6 bases each). The CDR3 is made up of 14 amino acids. CDR1 and CDR2 from the germline V gene are MNHNY and SVGAGI (reference sequence). V was trimmed by 6 bases and J by 5 bases, leaving 16 bases between them. CDR3 loop: CASRGQGRKETQYF. The CDR3 DNA sequence: TGTGCCAGCAGGGGGCAGGGGAGGAAGGAGACCCAGTACTTC.

V and J are TRBV5-1 and TRBJ2-3, with 9 bases aligning to TRBD2. Germline V gene lookup returns CDR1 SGHRS and CDR2 YFSETQ. After removal of 2 bases from V and 6 bases from J, the junction contained 16 bases not matched to a gene. The CDR3 is 18 residues long. The CDR3 region has the DNA TGCGCCAGCAGCTTAAATGGCGGGAGGGGAAGTGGAATTGATACGCAGTATTTT. Residues: CASSLNGGRGSGIDTQYF.

This chain connects TRBV19 to TRBJ1-1, with D perhaps TRBD1 (6 bases). Germline-derived CDR1 and CDR2 are LNHDA and SQIVND (reference sequence). This CDR3 has 16 residues. The V end was cut by 5 bases, the J end by 0 bases, with 16 bases between. The CDR3 DNA is TGTGCCAGTAGTGGGGGGCCCGGGACTCTGAACACTGAAGCTTTCTTT. Translated, it gives CASSGGPGTLNTEAFF.

V usage is TRBV29-1 and J usage is TRBJ2-1, with D unresolved. The CDR3 loop spans 12 amino acids. From germline, CDR1 is SQVTM and CDR2 ANQGSEA. V gave up 7 bases and J gave up 7 bases, with 14 bases separating them. The CDR3 sequence: CSEIHGRNEQFF. In nucleotides, the CDR3 is TGCAGCGAGATCCATGGACGGAATGAGCAGTTCTTC.

The chain joins TRBV19 to TRBJ1-2; D is ambiguous. Trimming left V 5 bases short and J 7 bases short, with 11 bases between. The V gene's germline CDR1 is LNHDA and CDR2 SQIVND (reference sequence). This CDR3 spans 12 amino acids. The CDR3 is CASSRIRAGYTF. The CDR3 nucleotides read TGTGCCAGTAGTCGGATTCGGGCTGGCTACACCTTC. Full variable domain (outside the CDR3, taken from reference TRBV19 and TRBJ1-2): DGGITQSPKYLFRKEGQNVTLSCEQNLNHDAMYWYRQDPGQGLRLIYYSQIVNDFQKGDIAEGYSVSREKKESFPLTVTSAQKNPTAFYLCASSRIRAGYTFGSGTRLTVV.

The J gene is TRBJ2-7, the V gene TRBV5-1; TRBD1 matches 7 bases. V dropped 4 bases and J dropped 4; count of bases not matched to a gene: 8. The CDR3 consists of 14 residues. CDR1 and CDR2 from the germline V gene are SGHRS and YFSETQ. CDR3 nucleotides: TGCGCCAGCAGCACAAGACAGGGCCCTTACGAGCAGTACTTC. This gives the protein CASSTRQGPYEQYF.

As DNA, the CDR3 is TGTGCCAGCAGCAAAGGAGGGCAAGGCTACACCTTC. Its translation: CASSKGGQGYTF. The chain recombines TRBV21-1 with TRBJ1-2. TRBV21-1 is a recognized pseudogene. The CDR3 is made up of 12 amino acids.

V is TRBV30 and J is TRBJ1-6; a weak D match, TRBD1 (6 bases). CDR3 length: 14 residues. V was clipped by 4 bases and J by 8 bases, with 15 bases between them. Germline V lookup: CDR1 GTSNPN, CDR2 SVGIG (reference sequence). This CDR3 is CAWNVGAGDSPLHF. In nucleotides, the CDR3 is TGTGCCTGGAATGTGGGGGCTGGGGATTCACCCCTCCACTTT.

CDR3 sequence: CASSYSGASTYEQYF. Here the CDR3 DNA reads TGTGCCAGCAGTTACTCGGGGGCCTCGACCTACGAGCAGTACTTC. The chain carries TRBV6-5 and TRBJ2-7, with a tentative D call TRBD1 (6 bases). Trimming pared 0 bases from V and 2 bases from J, leaving 11 bases between. The CDR3 has 15 amino acids. Germline V lookup: CDR1 MNHEY, CDR2 SVGAGI.

V is TRBV6-5 and J is TRBJ1-2; D is perhaps TRBD1 (6 bases). The CDR3 has 15 amino acids. Germline loops: CDR1 MNHEY, CDR2 SVGAGI. V was cut by 5 bases and J by 4 bases, with 17 bases left in between. This chain's CDR3 is CASSPQGRGTYGYTF. In DNA form, the CDR3 reads TGTGCCAGCAGTCCCCAGGGGAGGGGGACCTATGGCTACACCTTC.

The chain employs TRBV6-5 and TRBJ2-7; TRBD2 aligns across 8 bases. CDR1 is MNHEY, CDR2 SVGAGI, per germline. V was clipped by 6 bases and J by 3 bases; unmatched bases: 7. The CDR3 spans 14 residues. The CDR3 is CASSRGGRGYEQYF. The CDR3 DNA reads TGTGCCAGCAGCCGGGGGGGGAGGGGCTACGAGCAGTACTTC.

This sequence joins TRBV9 and TRBJ2-1; TRBD2 agrees at 12 bases. Germline assignment: CDR1 SGDLS and CDR2 YYNGEE. This CDR3 region has 15 residues. Unmatched junction bases numbered 4, after V lost 2 bases and J lost 7 bases. CDR3: CASSVGLAGGNEQFF. The CDR3 nucleotides are TGTGCCAGCAGCGTCGGGCTAGCGGGAGGGAATGAGCAGTTCTTC.

As for this clone: This sample also contains other DNA sequences that code for the same CDR3. The genes are TRBV29-1 and TRBJ1-2; TRBD1 aligns across 7 bases. The trim removed 3 bases at V and 4 bases at J, leaving 5 bases unmatched. The CDR3 is 13 amino acids. CDR1 and CDR2 (germline): SQVTM, ANQGSEA. This CDR3 is CSVDRDSSYGYTF. The CDR3 nucleotides are TGCAGCGTTGACCGGGACAGCTCCTATGGCTACACCTTC.

This clone was seen just once. This rearrangement joins TRBV27 to TRBJ1-5; D is unclear. Germline CDR1 and CDR2: MNHEY and SMNVEV (reference sequence). V was cut by 2 bases and J by 4 bases, with 6 bases left in between. This CDR3 contains 13 residues. The CDR3 sequence is CASSLAGNQPQHF. In nucleotides, the CDR3 is TGTGCCAGCAGTTTAGCGGGGAATCAGCCCCAGCATTTT.

The chain recombines TRBV7-3 with TRBJ2-5, with 7 positions matching TRBD1. Unmatched junction bases numbered 8, after V lost 5 bases and J lost 2 bases. Germline CDR1 SGHTA, CDR2 FQGTGA. CDR3 length equals 15 residues. CDR3 loop: CASSPTGQSQETQYF. CDR3 coding DNA: TGTGCCAGCAGCCCAACGGGACAGTCACAAGAGACCCAGTACTTC.

V usage is TRBV5-1 and J usage is TRBJ2-3; 7 nucleotides line up with TRBD1. With V trimmed by 4 bases and J by 9 bases, 8 bases remained unmatched. The germline V gene encodes CDR1 SGHRS and CDR2 YFSETQ. The CDR3 sequence is 13 residues long. CDR3 in amino acids: CASSIQGEETQYF. DNA of the CDR3: TGCGCCAGCAGCATTCAGGGGGAAGAGACGCAGTATTTT.

The chain joins TRBV28 to TRBJ2-2; D gene ambiguous. Germline lookup yields CDR1 MDHEN and CDR2 SYDVKM. V was clipped by 5 bases and J by 1 base, with 8 bases between them. The CDR3 runs 14 residues. The CDR3 protein is CASSHIVNTGELFF. The CDR3, as DNA: TGTGCCAGCAGTCATATAGTGAACACCGGGGAGCTGTTTTTT.

This sequence joins TRBV18 and TRBJ1-2, with 7 positions matching TRBD1. After removal of 6 bases from V and 4 bases from J, the junction contained 14 bases not matched to a gene. Germline CDR1 reads KGHSH; CDR2 reads LQKENI. The CDR3 runs to 16 residues. This CDR3 reads CASSNGGTGAFYGYTF. Written as DNA, the CDR3 is TGTGCCAGCTCCAACGGGGGCACAGGGGCATTCTATGGCTACACCTTC.

This clone was observed a single time. The CDR3 protein is CASSFKQGSTNEKLFF. The CDR3 DNA sequence: TGTGCCAGCAGTTTTAAACAGGGCTCAACTAATGAAAAACTGTTTTTT. V is TRBV28 and J is TRBJ1-4; possibly TRBD1 for D (6 bases). The CDR3 consists of 16 residues. The V end lost 3 bases, the J end lost 0 bases, and 11 bases lay between the germline ends. Germline V lookup: CDR1 MDHEN, CDR2 SYDVKM.

This chain uses TRBV5-1 with TRBJ2-7, with 8 bases fitting TRBD2. The germline V gene encodes CDR1 SGHRS and CDR2 YFSETQ. The CDR3 covers 15 residues. J lost 3 bases, V lost 1 base, and 6 bases had no gene match. DNA of the CDR3: TGCGCCAGCAGCTTGACCTCTGGGACTAGCTACGAGCAGTACTTC. This gives the protein CASSLTSGTSYEQYF.

This rearrangement joins TRBV7-6 to TRBJ2-3, with 9 bases that match TRBD2. Germline trimming cut 5 bases from V and 4 bases from J; bases unmatched to any gene: 10. CDR3 length: 16 residues. CDR1 and CDR2 from the germline V gene are SGHVS and FNYEAQ. CDR3 bases: TGTGCCAGCAGCATGACCTTAGCGGGAGTTGCAGATACGCAGTATTTT. This gives the protein CASSMTLAGVADTQYF.

The genes are TRBV5-1 and TRBJ2-7, with D possibly being TRBD1 or TRBD2 (5 bases each). This CDR3 is built from 16 residues. Germline CDR1 is SGHRS and CDR2 is YFSETQ. Trimming removed 1 base at V and 1 base at J, with 15 bases between. The CDR3 DNA is TGCGCCAGCAGCTTGATCCCGGGGACCGGGTCCTACGAGCAGTACTTC. Residues: CASSLIPGTGSYEQYF.

The genes are TRBV30 and TRBJ2-7; 11 bases fit TRBD2. Germline trimming cut 0 bases from V and 3 bases from J; bases unmatched to any gene: 4. Germline V gives CDR1 GTSNPN, CDR2 SVGIG (reference sequence). The CDR3 contains 15 residues. The DNA for the CDR3 is TGTGCCTGGAGTGTACCCGGGACTAGCGGCTACGAGCAGTACTTC. It is translated as CAWSVPGTSGYEQYF.

The chain couples TRBV19 to TRBJ1-5, with D possibly TRBD1 on 5 matching bases. Germline values: CDR1 LNHDA, CDR2 SQIVND (reference sequence). The germline V and J ends were trimmed by 7 bases and 4 bases, with 20 bases remaining between them. This CDR3 region has 16 residues. The CDR3 spells CASTAWEGMRNQPQHF. CDR3 DNA: TGTGCCAGTACGGCTTGGGAGGGGATGAGGAATCAGCCCCAGCATTTT.

V gene TRBV4-2 combines with J gene TRBJ2-5, with a weak D call TRBD1 (5 bases). Germline V gene sequence: CDR1 LGHNA, CDR2 YNFKEQ. The CDR3 loop spans 13 amino acids. The ends were cut back, 4 bases at V and 5 bases at J, with 11 bases in the middle. The CDR3 loop reads CASSRQGRETQYF. CDR3 in DNA: TGTGCCAGCAGCCGGCAGGGTCGCGAGACCCAGTACTTC.

The chain carries TRBV11-2 and TRBJ2-3; possible D gene TRBD2, 6 bases. This CDR3 contains 13 residues. The germline V and J ends were trimmed by 7 bases and 0 bases, with 8 bases remaining between them. CDR1 and CDR2 from the germline V gene are SGHAT and FQNNGV. The CDR3 DNA sequence: TGTGCCAGCAAAAGCGGGAGCACAGATACGCAGTATTTT. Translation: CASKSGSTDTQYF.